The clone carrying this T cell receptor (beta chain) occurred a few times. Its antigen remains unidentified. This sample stems from a study of regulatory T cells in long-lasting Graves disease. Time point denoted: newly diagnosed GD, antithyroid drugs for less than 3 months. PBMC RNA served as the TCR library source. TCR beta libraries were built with iRepertoire HTBI primers and Arm-PCR of CDR3 regions. TCRdb analysed the multiplex PCR reads with MiXCR anew, one entry per CDR3 protein. The profile covers 450,000 to 700,000 distinct CDR3 sequences, with about 13% appearing a single time and more than 8.5% taken by the ten largest. Study-level points and caveats: Persistent-disease Graves' patients showed less TCR diversity than new cases.

Per germline, CDR1 GTSNPN and CDR2 SVGIG (reference sequence). V gave up 2 bases and J gave up 2 bases, with 14 bases separating them. CDR3 length: 15 residues. A further study also used this sample, focusing on T cells in Graves' hyperthyroidism and ophthalmopathy. This second study notes: Hyperthyroidism was newly diagnosed in patients aged 18 to 65 (duration under 2 months). Most thyroid clonotypes expanded above 0.001 were also detected in blood. The model made its ophthalmopathy prediction, and onset followed a median around six months later.

Sequencing was performed on peripheral blood mononuclear cells (PBMCs), taken at new diagnosis, from a patient treated with antithyroid drugs. This chain uses TRBV30 with TRBJ2-3; the D call may be TRBD1 or TRBD2 (5 bases each). This TCR was sampled from a young man with Graves disease. The chain's CDR3 is CAWSSSGRITDTQYF. The CDR3 nucleotides read TGTGCCTGGAGTAGCTCGGGACGGATCACAGATACGCAGTATTTT.